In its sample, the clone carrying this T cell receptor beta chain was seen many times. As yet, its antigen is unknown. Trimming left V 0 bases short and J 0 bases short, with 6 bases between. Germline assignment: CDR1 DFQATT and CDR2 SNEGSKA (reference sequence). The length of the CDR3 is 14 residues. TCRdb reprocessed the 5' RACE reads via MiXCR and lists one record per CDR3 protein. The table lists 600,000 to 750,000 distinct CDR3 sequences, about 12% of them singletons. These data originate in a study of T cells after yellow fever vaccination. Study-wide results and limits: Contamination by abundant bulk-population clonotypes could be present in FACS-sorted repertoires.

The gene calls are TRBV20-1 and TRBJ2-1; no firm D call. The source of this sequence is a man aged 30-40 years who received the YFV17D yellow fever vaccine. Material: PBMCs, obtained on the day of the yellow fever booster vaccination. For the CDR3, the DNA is TGCAGTGCTAGAGAAAAAGGCTCCTACAATGAGCAGTTCTTC. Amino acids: CSAREKGSYNEQFF.